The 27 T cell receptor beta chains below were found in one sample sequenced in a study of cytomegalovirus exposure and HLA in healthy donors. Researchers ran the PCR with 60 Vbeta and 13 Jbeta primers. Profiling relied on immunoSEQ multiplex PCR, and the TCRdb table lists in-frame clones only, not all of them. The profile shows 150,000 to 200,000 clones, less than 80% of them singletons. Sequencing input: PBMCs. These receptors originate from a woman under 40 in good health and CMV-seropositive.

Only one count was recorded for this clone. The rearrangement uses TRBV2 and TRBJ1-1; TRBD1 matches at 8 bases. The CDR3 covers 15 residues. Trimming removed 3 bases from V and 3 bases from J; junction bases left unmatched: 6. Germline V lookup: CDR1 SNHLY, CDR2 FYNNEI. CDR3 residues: CASSEQGAWDTEAFF. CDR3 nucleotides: TGTGCCAGCAGTGAGCAGGGGGCTTGGGACACTGAAGCTTTCTTT.

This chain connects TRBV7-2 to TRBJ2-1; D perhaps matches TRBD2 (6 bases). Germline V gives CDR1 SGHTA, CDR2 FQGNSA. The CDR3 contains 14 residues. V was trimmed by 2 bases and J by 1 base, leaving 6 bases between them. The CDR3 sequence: CASSLLASYNEQFF. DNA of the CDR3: TGTGCCAGCAGCTTACTAGCGTCCTACAATGAGCAGTTCTTC.

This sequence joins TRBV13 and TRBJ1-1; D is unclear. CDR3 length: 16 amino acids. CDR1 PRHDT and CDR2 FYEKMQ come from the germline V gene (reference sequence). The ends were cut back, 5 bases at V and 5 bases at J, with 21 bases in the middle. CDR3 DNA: TGTGCCAGCAGCCCTGGTGCCCGATTAGGGAGGACTGAAGCTTTCTTT. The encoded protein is CASSPGARLGRTEAFF.

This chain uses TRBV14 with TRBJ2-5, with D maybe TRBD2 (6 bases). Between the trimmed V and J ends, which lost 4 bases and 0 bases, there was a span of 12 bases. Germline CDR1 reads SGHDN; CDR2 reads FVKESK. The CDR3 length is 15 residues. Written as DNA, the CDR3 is TGTGCCAGCAGCCCAACCGGGGGTTACCAAGAGACCCAGTACTTC. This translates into CASSPTGGYQETQYF.

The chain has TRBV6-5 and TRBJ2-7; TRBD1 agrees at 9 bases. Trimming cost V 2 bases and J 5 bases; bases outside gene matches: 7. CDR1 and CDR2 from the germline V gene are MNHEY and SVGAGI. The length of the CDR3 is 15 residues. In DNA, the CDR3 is TGTGCCAGCAGTTACGATGGGACAGGGAACGACGAGCAGTACTTC. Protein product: CASSYDGTGNDEQYF.

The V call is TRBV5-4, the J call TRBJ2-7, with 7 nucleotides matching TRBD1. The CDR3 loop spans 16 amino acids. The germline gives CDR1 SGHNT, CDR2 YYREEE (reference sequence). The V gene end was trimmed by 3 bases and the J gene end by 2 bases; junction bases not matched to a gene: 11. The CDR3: CASSYPSGTATYEQYF. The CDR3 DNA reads TGTGCCAGCAGCTACCCCTCGGGGACAGCCACCTACGAGCAGTACTTC.

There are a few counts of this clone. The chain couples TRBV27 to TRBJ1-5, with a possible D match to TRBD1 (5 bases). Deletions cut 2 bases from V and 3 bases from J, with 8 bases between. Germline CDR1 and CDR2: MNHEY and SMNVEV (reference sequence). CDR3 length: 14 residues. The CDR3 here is CASSLGGHNQPQHF. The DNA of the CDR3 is TGTGCCAGCAGTTTAGGCGGACACAATCAGCCCCAGCATTTT.

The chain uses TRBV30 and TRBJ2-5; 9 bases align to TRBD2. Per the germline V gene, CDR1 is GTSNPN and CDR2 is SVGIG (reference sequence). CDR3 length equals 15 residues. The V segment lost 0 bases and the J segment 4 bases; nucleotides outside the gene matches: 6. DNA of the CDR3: TGTGCCTGGAGTGTACGCGGACTAGCGAGAGAGACCCAGTACTTC. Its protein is CAWSVRGLARETQYF.

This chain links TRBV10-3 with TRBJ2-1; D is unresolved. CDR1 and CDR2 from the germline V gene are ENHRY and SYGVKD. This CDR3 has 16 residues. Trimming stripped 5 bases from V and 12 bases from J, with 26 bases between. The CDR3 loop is CAISNATILGSSGQFF. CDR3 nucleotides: TGTGCCATCAGTAATGCGACCATTTTAGGATCCTCGGGGCAGTTCTTC.

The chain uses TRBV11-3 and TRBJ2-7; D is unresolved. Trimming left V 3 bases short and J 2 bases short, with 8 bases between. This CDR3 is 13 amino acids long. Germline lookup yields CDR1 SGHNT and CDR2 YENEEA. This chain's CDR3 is CASSFGLPYEQYF. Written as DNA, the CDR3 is TGTGCCAGCAGCTTTGGGCTGCCCTACGAGCAGTACTTC.

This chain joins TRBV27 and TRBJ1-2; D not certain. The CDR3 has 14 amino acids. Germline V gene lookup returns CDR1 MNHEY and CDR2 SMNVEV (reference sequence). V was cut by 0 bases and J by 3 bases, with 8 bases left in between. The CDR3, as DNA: TGTGCCAGCAGTTTATCGGCCAGCGACTATGGCTACACCTTC. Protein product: CASSLSASDYGYTF.

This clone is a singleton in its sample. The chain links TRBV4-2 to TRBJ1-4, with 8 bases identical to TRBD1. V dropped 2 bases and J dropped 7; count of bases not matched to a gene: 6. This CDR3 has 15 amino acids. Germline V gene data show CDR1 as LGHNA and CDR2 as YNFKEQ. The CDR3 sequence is CASSQFGQGSEKLFF. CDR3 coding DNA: TGTGCCAGCAGCCAATTCGGACAGGGTTCTGAAAAACTGTTTTTT.

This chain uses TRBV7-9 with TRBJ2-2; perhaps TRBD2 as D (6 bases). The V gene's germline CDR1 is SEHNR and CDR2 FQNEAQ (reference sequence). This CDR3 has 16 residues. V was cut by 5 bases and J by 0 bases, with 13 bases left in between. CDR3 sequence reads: CASSPRLGANTGELFF. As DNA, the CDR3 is TGTGCCAGCAGCCCGCGACTAGGGGCGAACACCGGGGAGCTGTTTTTT.

The CDR3 loop reads CASSFDRGSYEQYF. Written as DNA, the CDR3 is TGTGCCAGCAGCTTCGACAGGGGCTCCTACGAGCAGTACTTC. This chain joins TRBV7-2 and TRBJ2-7; 8 bases are a match to TRBD1. V dropped 3 bases and J dropped 0; count of bases not matched to a gene: 1. This CDR3 spans 14 amino acids. Germline lookup yields CDR1 SGHTA and CDR2 FQGNSA. The complete variable domain, with remaining parts taken from reference TRBV7-2 and TRBJ2-7, reads GAGVSQSPSNKVTEKGKDVELRCDPISGHTALYWYRQSLGQGLEFLIYFQGNSAPDKSGLPSDRFSAERTGGSVSTLTIQRTQQEDSAVYLCASSFDRGSYEQYFGPGTRLTVT.

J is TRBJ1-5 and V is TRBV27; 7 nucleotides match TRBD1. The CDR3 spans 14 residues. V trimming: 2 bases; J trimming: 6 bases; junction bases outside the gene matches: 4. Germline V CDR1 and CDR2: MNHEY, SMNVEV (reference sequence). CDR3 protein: CASSLDRVGQPQHF. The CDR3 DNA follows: TGTGCCAGCAGTTTAGACAGGGTGGGTCAGCCCCAGCATTTT.

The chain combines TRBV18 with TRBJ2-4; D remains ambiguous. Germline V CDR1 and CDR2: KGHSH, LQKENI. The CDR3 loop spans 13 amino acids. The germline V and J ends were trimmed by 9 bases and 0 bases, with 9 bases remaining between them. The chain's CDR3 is CASNSLAKNIQYF. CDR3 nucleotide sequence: TGTGCCAGTAACTCCCTAGCCAAAAACATTCAGTACTTC.

The CDR3 DNA follows: TGTGCCAGCAGCTTGGGGTACGGAGGGGGCGCCGGGGCCAACGTCCTGACTTTC. Encoded protein: CASSLGYGGGAGANVLTF. This sequence joins TRBV5-6 and TRBJ2-6, with D possibly TRBD1 on 7 matching bases. The V end was cut by 0 bases, the J end by 4 bases, with 17 bases between. CDR1 and CDR2 from the germline V gene are SGHDT and YYEEEE. CDR3 size: 18 residues.

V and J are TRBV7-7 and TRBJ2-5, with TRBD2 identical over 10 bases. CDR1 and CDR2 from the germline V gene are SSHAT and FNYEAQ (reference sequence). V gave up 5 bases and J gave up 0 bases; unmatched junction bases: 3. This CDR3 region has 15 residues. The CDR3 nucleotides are TGTGCCAGCAGCCCCGGACTAGCGGACCAAGAGACCCAGTACTTC. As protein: CASSPGLADQETQYF. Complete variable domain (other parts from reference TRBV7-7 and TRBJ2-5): GAGVSQSPRYKVTKRGQDVTLRCDPISSHATLYWYQQALGQGPEFLTYFNYEAQPDKSGLPSDRFSAERPEGSISTLTIQRTEQRDSAMYRCASSPGLADQETQYFGPGTRLLVL.

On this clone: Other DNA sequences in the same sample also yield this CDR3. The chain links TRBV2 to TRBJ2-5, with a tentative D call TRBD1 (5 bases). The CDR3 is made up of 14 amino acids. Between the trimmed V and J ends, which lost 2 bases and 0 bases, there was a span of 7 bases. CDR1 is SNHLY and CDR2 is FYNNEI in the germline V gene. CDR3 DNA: TGTGCCAGCAGTGAACAGGGCTACCAAGAGACCCAGTACTTC. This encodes CASSEQGYQETQYF. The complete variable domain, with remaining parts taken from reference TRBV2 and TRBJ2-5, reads EPEVTQTPSHQVTQMGQEVILRCVPISNHLYFYWYRQILGQKVEFLVSFYNNEISEKSEIFDDQFSVERPDGSNFTLKIRSTKLEDSAMYFCASSEQGYQETQYFGPGTRLLVL.

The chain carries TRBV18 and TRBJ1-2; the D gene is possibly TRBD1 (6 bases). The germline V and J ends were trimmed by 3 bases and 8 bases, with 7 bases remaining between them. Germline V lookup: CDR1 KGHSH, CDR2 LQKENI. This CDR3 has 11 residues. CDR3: CASSPGQGYTF. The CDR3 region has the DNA TGTGCCAGCTCACCCGGACAGGGCTACACCTTC.

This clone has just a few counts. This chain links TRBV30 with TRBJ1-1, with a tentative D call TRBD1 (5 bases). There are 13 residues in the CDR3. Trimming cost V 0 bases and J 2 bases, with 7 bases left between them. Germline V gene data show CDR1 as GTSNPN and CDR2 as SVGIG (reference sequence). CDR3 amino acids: CAWSVGDNTEAFF. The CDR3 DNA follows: TGTGCCTGGAGTGTAGGGGATAACACTGAAGCTTTCTTT.

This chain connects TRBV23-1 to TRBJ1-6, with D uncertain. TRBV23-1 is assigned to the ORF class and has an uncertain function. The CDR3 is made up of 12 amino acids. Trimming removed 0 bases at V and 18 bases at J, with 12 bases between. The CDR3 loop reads CASSQSLPGRHF. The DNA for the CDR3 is TGCGCCAGCAGTCAATCATTGCCGGGTCGCCACTTT.

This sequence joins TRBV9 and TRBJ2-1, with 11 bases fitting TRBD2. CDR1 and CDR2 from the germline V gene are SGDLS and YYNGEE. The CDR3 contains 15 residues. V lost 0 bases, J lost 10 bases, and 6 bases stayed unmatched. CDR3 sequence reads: CASSVDLAGGQEQFF. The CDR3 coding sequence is TGTGCCAGCAGCGTAGATCTAGCGGGAGGACAGGAGCAGTTCTTC.

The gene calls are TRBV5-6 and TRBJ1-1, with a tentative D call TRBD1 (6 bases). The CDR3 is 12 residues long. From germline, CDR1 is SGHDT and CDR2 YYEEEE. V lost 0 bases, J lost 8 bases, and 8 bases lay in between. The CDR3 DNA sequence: TGTGCCAGCAGCTTGGGGACAGTAGAAGCTTTCTTT. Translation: CASSLGTVEAFF.

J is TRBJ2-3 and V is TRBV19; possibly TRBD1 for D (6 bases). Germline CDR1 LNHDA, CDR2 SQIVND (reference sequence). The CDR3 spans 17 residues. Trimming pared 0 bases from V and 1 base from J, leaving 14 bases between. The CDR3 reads CASSIEATGIGTDTQYF. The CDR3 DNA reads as TGTGCCAGTAGTATAGAGGCGACAGGTATAGGCACAGATACGCAGTATTTT.

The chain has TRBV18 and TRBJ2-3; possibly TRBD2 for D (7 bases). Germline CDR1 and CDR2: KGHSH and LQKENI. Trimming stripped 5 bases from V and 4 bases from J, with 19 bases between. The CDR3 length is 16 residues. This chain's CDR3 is CASSRSGGAFPDTQYF. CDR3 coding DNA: TGTGCCAGCTCAAGATCGGGGGGCGCATTTCCAGATACGCAGTATTTT.

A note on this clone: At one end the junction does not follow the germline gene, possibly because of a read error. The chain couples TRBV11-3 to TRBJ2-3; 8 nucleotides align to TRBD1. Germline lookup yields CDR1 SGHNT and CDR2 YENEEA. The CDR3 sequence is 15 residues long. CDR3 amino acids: CASSPRLAGGEAVHF. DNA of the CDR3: TGTGCCAGCAGCCCCCGGTTGGCAGGGGGCGAAGCAGTCCATTTT.